The entry that follows covers one T cell receptor beta chain sequence. Which antigen it targets is not known. Per-base quality was not reported, and no clone a single base away is much larger than it. Preparation of the library involved the immunoSEQ multiplex PCR assay. For most patients, genomic DNA was isolated with the Qiagen DNeasy Blood and Tissue Kit and sent frozen to Adaptive Biotechnologies for TCR sequencing. High-throughput TCR-beta CDR3 sequencing of genomic DNA from most patients was performed by Adaptive Biotechnologies. Regarding the original processing steps: Adaptive's ImmunoSEQ software was the source of the TCR sequencing data for about 20 patients, while a few other patients were processed with MiXCR and VDJtools. CD4 versus CD8 sorting errors were corrected by removing sequences found in both subsets at a frequency ratio below 5:1. Because the origin of CDR3 nucleotide sequences shared between donor and recipient could not be assigned, those sequences were removed. Alloreactive clones required at least 2-fold expansion over unstimulated cells and minimum CFSE-low frequency of 0.002% (template counts) or 0.001% (read counts). Clones detected in sequenced pre-transplant spleen, lymph node, or MLR CFSE-low populations of the donor or recipient were defined as mappable. Cumulative frequency of alloreactive clones was calculated as a percentage of all sequences weighted by copy number. Held by TCRdb, this immuneACCESS table contains in-frame sequences only and omits some clones. Under half of the omission traces to an unresolved V gene where checked; the cause of the rest is unknown. V and J calls and clone size follow that table, whereas D and trimming were derived from the DNA. Here the sample has some 97,000 clones; roughly 84% occur a single time. The ten top clones hold 0.85% to 1% of the sample.

The sample belongs to a study of graft-versus-host responses after intestinal transplantation (dated by TCRdb to the early 2020s). For the study in its entirety: The transplants that recipients got were multivisceral, liver-intestinal, or isolated intestinal. All recipients received anti-thymocyte globulin induction followed by maintenance tacrolimus and steroids for roughly three years. After intestinal transplantation, graft-versus-host and host-versus-graft alloreactive T cell clones in the graft, circulation and bone marrow were tracked using bulk TCR-beta CDR3 sequencing. Alloreactive clones were identified by sequencing pre-transplant mixed lymphocyte reaction products and comparing these products with unstimulated pre-transplant donor and recipient T cells. The cohort enrolled roughly 25 intestinal transplant recipients including one retransplant, and a few patients lacking pretransplant specimens were excluded. A peak of at least 4% donor T cells among recipient peripheral blood mononuclear cells was the definition used for donor T cell macrochimerism. Rather than being sequenced by the commercial service, samples from a few later patients were sequenced in-house on an Illumina MiSeq and processed with MiXCR.

The time point label, as the study defines it: cells obtained before transplantation from donor or recipient. CD3+CD4+ and CD3+CD8+ populations were FACS-sorted from unstimulated pre-transplant donor and recipient cells taken from spleen or lymph nodes. Based on the germline V gene (reference sequence), the CDR1 and CDR2 sequences are LNHDA and SQIVND. V ends up 6 bases short and J 5 bases short, with an unmatched junction base count of 3. Inclusive of the bounding cysteine and phenylalanine, the CDR3 is 13 residues long. Only the CDR3 region is kept as DNA, spanning 39 bases read in frame from base 1. Study-wide findings and limitations: The conclusions were limited by the relatively low number and heterogeneity of the intestinal transplant patients. Peak levels of circulating GvH clones were associated with declines in HvG clones early after transplant. GvH clones were detected in recipient bone marrow, and some of these GvH clones were observed earlier in ileal mucosa or blood, consistent with an intestinal mucosal origin. Patients with donor T cell macrochimerism had high GvH to HvG T cell clonal ratios in their allografts.

Rearrangement joined TRBV19 to TRBJ1-3; 8 nucleotides in the junction match TRBD1. This clonotype originated in a human donor who was the organ donor for an intestinal transplant. The specimen was unstimulated CD4+ T cells sorted from spleen or lymph node cells, collected before transplant. CDR3 loop: CASSQGARNTIYF. The base sequence is TGTGCCAGTAGCCAGGGGGCAAGAAACACCATATATTTT.